The rows below give T cell receptor beta chains drawn from one sample of a study of monozygotic twins with cystic fibrosis. Assay: immunoSEQ multiplex PCR; the TCRdb copy retains only in-frame clones and omits some. The table records roughly 20,000 clones, approximately 96% of them present only once. Sequencing input: blood. The receptor set was obtained from a woman in her twenties or thirties with cystic fibrosis. The CDR3 runs from the conserved cysteine through the conserved F or W. Fields, in order: V gene, D gene, J gene, clone size, CDR3 DNA, CDR3 protein. The D gene is left open where the match is weak. Clone size, where shown, is once, few, many, or a class for clones that have expanded.

v_gene: TRBV5-4; d_gene: TRBD1; j_gene: TRBJ2-2; abundance: .; CDR3nt: TGTGCCAGCAGCTTGGACTCGAGACAGGGGGGCACCGGGGAGCTGTTTTTT; CDR3aa: CASSLDSRQGGTGELFF
v_gene: TRBV18; d_gene: .; j_gene: TRBJ1-6; abundance: .; CDR3nt: TGTGCCAGCTCACCACTCCCGGGACTCGGAACTTCACCCCTCCACTTT; CDR3aa: CASSPLPGLGTSPLHF
v_gene: TRBV28; d_gene: .; j_gene: TRBJ1-1; abundance: .; CDR3nt: TGTGCCAGCAGTTTTCTCCTTGAAGCTTTCTTT; CDR3aa: CASSFLLEAFF
v_gene: TRBV4-1; d_gene: .; j_gene: TRBJ2-5; abundance: .; CDR3nt: TGCGCCAGCAGCCAAGATGACCAACGGCGAGAGACCCAGTACTTC; CDR3aa: CASSQDDQRRETQYF
v_gene: TRBV7-6; d_gene: TRBD1; j_gene: TRBJ2-1; abundance: .; CDR3nt: TGTGCCAGCAGCTCCGGGACAGCATCCTACAATGAGCAGTTCTTC; CDR3aa: CASSSGTASYNEQFF
v_gene: TRBV7-2; d_gene: .; j_gene: TRBJ1-5; abundance: .; CDR3nt: TGTGCCAGCAGCCAGCAGGGGAATCAGCCCCAGCATTTT; CDR3aa: CASSQQGNQPQHF
v_gene: TRBV4-2; d_gene: .; j_gene: TRBJ2-7; abundance: .; CDR3nt: TGTGCCAGCAGCCAGGCCGCGTCACTAGCCTATGACGTCGAGCAGTACTTC; CDR3aa: CASSQAASLAYDVEQYF
v_gene: TRBV30; d_gene: TRBD1; j_gene: TRBJ1-5; abundance: once; CDR3nt: TGTGCCTGGGCGGGATCGACAGGGCGAAGCCAGCCCCAGCATTTT; CDR3aa: CAWAGSTGRSQPQHF
v_gene: TRBV15; d_gene: .; j_gene: TRBJ1-5; abundance: .; CDR3nt: TGTGCCACCAGCAGAGAATTTAGGGGAGGTCAGCCCCAGCATTTT; CDR3aa: CATSREFRGGQPQHF
v_gene: TRBV7-9; d_gene: TRBD1; j_gene: TRBJ2-4; abundance: .; CDR3nt: TGTGCCAGCAGCTTAGGGACGGGACAGGGTATTGAAAACATTCAGTACTTC; CDR3aa: CASSLGTGQGIENIQYF
v_gene: TRBV14; d_gene: .; j_gene: TRBJ1-2; abundance: .; CDR3nt: TGTGCCAGCAGCCAAGGCAGGGGTCATGGCTACACCTTC; CDR3aa: CASSQGRGHGYTF
v_gene: TRBV7-2; d_gene: .; j_gene: TRBJ1-6; abundance: .; CDR3nt: TGTGCCAGCACCACGGACAGCTATAATTCACCCCTCCACTTT; CDR3aa: CASTTDSYNSPLHF
v_gene: TRBV5-1; d_gene: .; j_gene: TRBJ1-1; abundance: .; CDR3nt: TGCGCCAGCAGCTTGGTTTCAGGAGTCACTGAAGCTTTCTTT; CDR3aa: CASSLVSGVTEAFF
v_gene: TRBV19; d_gene: .; j_gene: TRBJ2-7; abundance: .; CDR3nt: TGTGCCAGTAGTATAGATAGCAAAGGGTCCTACGAGCAGTACTTC; CDR3aa: CASSIDSKGSYEQYF
v_gene: TRBV6-1; d_gene: .; j_gene: TRBJ2-6; abundance: .; CDR3nt: TGTGCCAGCAGTGAAGGGCAGGCCACCTCCTCTGGGGCCAACGTCCTGACTTTC; CDR3aa: CASSEGQATSSGANVLTF
v_gene: TRBV13; d_gene: TRBD2; j_gene: TRBJ2-3; abundance: .; CDR3nt: TGTGCCAGCAGCTCCTGGACTAGCGACACAGATACGCAGTATTTT; CDR3aa: CASSSWTSDTDTQYF
v_gene: TRBV18; d_gene: .; j_gene: TRBJ2-7; abundance: .; CDR3nt: TGTGCCAGCTCATCGACGATGAGCTCCTACGAGCAGTACTTC; CDR3aa: CASSSTMSSYEQYF
v_gene: TRBV2; d_gene: .; j_gene: TRBJ2-1; abundance: .; CDR3nt: TGTGCCAGCAGGACATCAGGGATGGTAGGCAATGAGCAGTTCTTC; CDR3aa: CASRTSGMVGNEQFF
v_gene: TRBV7-2; d_gene: TRBD2; j_gene: TRBJ2-2; abundance: .; CDR3nt: TGTGCCAGCAGCCACTGGACTAGCGGGGGCGCGAACACCGGGGAGCTGTTTTTT; CDR3aa: CASSHWTSGGANTGELFF
v_gene: TRBV5-1; d_gene: .; j_gene: TRBJ1-1; abundance: .; CDR3nt: TGCGCCAGCAGCCCCCGTTCGGGTCAAAGGAACACTGAAGCTTTCTTT; CDR3aa: CASSPRSGQRNTEAFF
v_gene: TRBV7-6; d_gene: .; j_gene: TRBJ1-4; abundance: .; CDR3nt: TGTGCCAGCAGCTTAGCGGGGAATGGAGCTAATGAAAAACTGTTTTTT; CDR3aa: CASSLAGNGANEKLFF
v_gene: TRBV27; d_gene: .; j_gene: TRBJ1-5; abundance: .; CDR3nt: TGTGCCAGCAGTTTAGGCCAAAGCAATCAGCCCCAGCATTTT; CDR3aa: CASSLGQSNQPQHF
v_gene: TRBV2; d_gene: TRBD2; j_gene: TRBJ2-5; abundance: .; CDR3nt: TGTGCCAGCATTAAGCCACACTTGGGGGGGGAGACCCAGTACTTC; CDR3aa: CASIKPHLGGETQYF
v_gene: TRBV5-1; d_gene: .; j_gene: TRBJ2-5; abundance: .; CDR3nt: TGCGCCAGCAGCTTGGATATTCCCAGGGGGGTTAAAGAGACCCAGTACTTC; CDR3aa: CASSLDIPRGVKETQYF
v_gene: TRBV10-3; d_gene: TRBD1; j_gene: TRBJ1-2; abundance: .; CDR3nt: TGTGCCATCAGTAGACCCCGGCAGGGGGCCTATGGCTACACCTTC; CDR3aa: CAISRPRQGAYGYTF
v_gene: TRBV5-1; d_gene: TRBD1; j_gene: TRBJ2-3; abundance: .; CDR3nt: TGCGCCAGCAGCTTGGGTCAGGGGGCGAGGGATACGCAGTATTTT; CDR3aa: CASSLGQGARDTQYF
v_gene: TRBV6-5; d_gene: TRBD1; j_gene: TRBJ1-4; abundance: .; CDR3nt: TGTGCCAGCAGAACCGGGACAGGGGAGAAACTGTTTTTT; CDR3aa: CASRTGTGEKLFF
v_gene: TRBV15; d_gene: TRBD1; j_gene: TRBJ1-3; abundance: .; CDR3nt: TGTGCCACCAGCAGTGGACAGGGCGCTGGAAACACCATATATTTT; CDR3aa: CATSSGQGAGNTIYF
v_gene: TRBV6-5; d_gene: .; j_gene: TRBJ1-2; abundance: .; CDR3nt: TGTGCCAGCAGTTACTCTCTTTCGGGTCTCGGCTATGGCTACACCTTC; CDR3aa: CASSYSLSGLGYGYTF
v_gene: TRBV18; d_gene: .; j_gene: TRBJ2-5; abundance: .; CDR3nt: TGTGCCAGCTCACCACCGCAAGAGACCCAGTACTTC; CDR3aa: CASSPPQETQYF
v_gene: TRBV5-1; d_gene: .; j_gene: TRBJ1-1; abundance: .; CDR3nt: TGCGCCAGCAGCCTCCGGGTCCTGAACACTGAAGCTTTCTTT; CDR3aa: CASSLRVLNTEAFF
v_gene: TRBV2; d_gene: TRBD1; j_gene: TRBJ1-1; abundance: .; CDR3nt: TGTGCCAGCACCCAACCCGGGACAGGGGCTTCCCACGGAGCTTTCTTT; CDR3aa: CASTQPGTGASHGAFF
v_gene: TRBV6-5; d_gene: .; j_gene: TRBJ1-2; abundance: .; CDR3nt: TGTGCCAGCAGTTACTCCGGATCTGCTGGTGGCTACACCTTC; CDR3aa: CASSYSGSAGGYTF
v_gene: TRBV5-8; d_gene: .; j_gene: TRBJ1-4; abundance: .; CDR3nt: TGTGCCAGCAGCTTGCTCGGGCAGGGAAATGAAAAACTGTTTTTT; CDR3aa: CASSLLGQGNEKLFF
v_gene: TRBV11-3; d_gene: .; j_gene: TRBJ2-7; abundance: .; CDR3nt: TGTGCCAGCAGCTTAGGTCAAAACTACGAGCAGTACTTC; CDR3aa: CASSLGQNYEQYF
v_gene: TRBV2; d_gene: TRBD1; j_gene: TRBJ1-4; abundance: .; CDR3nt: TGTGCCAGCAGTGCGGGACAGGGGGCAGGGATAGGGGAAAAACTGTTTTTT; CDR3aa: CASSAGQGAGIGEKLFF
v_gene: TRBV4-1; d_gene: .; j_gene: TRBJ1-4; abundance: .; CDR3nt: TGCGCCAGCAGCCAAGATCGAGTGGGGGGTGTAGGGGAAAAACTGTTTTTT; CDR3aa: CASSQDRVGGVGEKLFF
v_gene: TRBV19; d_gene: .; j_gene: TRBJ1-1; abundance: .; CDR3nt: TGTGCCAGTAGTATAGTGGGCCTATCTCTGACTCAAGCTTTCTTT; CDR3aa: CASSIVGLSLTQAFF
v_gene: TRBV5-1; d_gene: TRBD2; j_gene: TRBJ2-5; abundance: .; CDR3nt: TGCGCCAGCAGCTTTAGCGGGGGGGATGGAGAGACCCAGTACTTC; CDR3aa: CASSFSGGDGETQYF
v_gene: TRBV2; d_gene: .; j_gene: TRBJ2-1; abundance: .; CDR3nt: TGTGCCAGCAGGAACTGGGCGGGGACGAGCTCCTACAATGAGCAGTTCTTC; CDR3aa: CASRNWAGTSSYNEQFF
v_gene: TRBV7-8; d_gene: .; j_gene: TRBJ2-7; abundance: once; CDR3nt: TGTGCCAGCAGTTACCTTTCGACGGCCTACGAGCAGTACTTC; CDR3aa: CASSYLSTAYEQYF
v_gene: TRBV7-9; d_gene: TRBD2; j_gene: TRBJ2-7; abundance: .; CDR3nt: TGTGCCAGCAGCCTAATCGGGACTAGCGGGTACGAGCAGTACTTC; CDR3aa: CASSLIGTSGYEQYF
v_gene: TRBV21-1; d_gene: .; j_gene: TRBJ1-2; abundance: .; CDR3nt: TGTGCCAATAAGACAGGGGTGATCGTCTATGGCTACACCTTC; CDR3aa: CANKTGVIVYGYTF
v_gene: TRBV4-3; d_gene: TRBD2; j_gene: TRBJ2-7; abundance: .; CDR3nt: TGCGCCAGCAGCCAAGATTATTATTCCGGCAGGGACTATACCTACGAGCAGTACTTC; CDR3aa: CASSQDYYSGRDYTYEQYF
v_gene: TRBV2; d_gene: TRBD2; j_gene: TRBJ2-7; abundance: .; CDR3nt: TGTGCCAGCAATATAGCGGGGGGACTCTCCTACGAGCAGTACTTC; CDR3aa: CASNIAGGLSYEQYF
v_gene: TRBV14; d_gene: .; j_gene: TRBJ1-2; abundance: .; CDR3nt: TGTGCCAGCAGCCAATATGGGGCGGCTAACTATGGCTACACCTTC; CDR3aa: CASSQYGAANYGYTF
v_gene: TRBV18; d_gene: .; j_gene: TRBJ1-2; abundance: .; CDR3nt: TGTGCCAGCTCACCATCCAGGGAGCAGCCCTATGGCTACACCTTC; CDR3aa: CASSPSREQPYGYTF
v_gene: TRBV28; d_gene: .; j_gene: TRBJ2-7; abundance: .; CDR3nt: TGTGCCAGCAGTCGAAAAGGTGCATACGAGCAGTACTTC; CDR3aa: CASSRKGAYEQYF
v_gene: TRBV2; d_gene: .; j_gene: TRBJ2-6; abundance: .; CDR3nt: TGTGCCAGCAAGGCTGGTGGGGCCAACGTCCTGACTTTC; CDR3aa: CASKAGGANVLTF
v_gene: TRBV5-1; d_gene: .; j_gene: TRBJ1-1; abundance: .; CDR3nt: TGCGCCAGCAGCTTGGTGGGGATGAACACTGAAGCTTTCTTT; CDR3aa: CASSLVGMNTEAFF
v_gene: TRBV30; d_gene: TRBD2; j_gene: TRBJ2-7; abundance: once; CDR3nt: TGTGCCTTCAGCGGGGGCTCCTACGAGCAGTACTTC; CDR3aa: CAFSGGSYEQYF
v_gene: TRBV7-8; d_gene: TRBD1; j_gene: TRBJ2-7; abundance: .; CDR3nt: TGTGCCAGCAGTTATTACGTGGGACAGGGGGCCTCCTACGAGCAGTACTTC; CDR3aa: CASSYYVGQGASYEQYF
v_gene: TRBV27; d_gene: .; j_gene: TRBJ1-6; abundance: .; CDR3nt: TGTGCCAGCAGCCTAAGGGGACCCCCCGGAAATTCACCCCTCCACTTT; CDR3aa: CASSLRGPPGNSPLHF
v_gene: TRBV13; d_gene: .; j_gene: TRBJ1-4; abundance: .; CDR3nt: TGTGCCAGCACCCTCTCGGGGCATGGAAATGAAAAACTGTTTTTT; CDR3aa: CASTLSGHGNEKLFF
v_gene: TRBV28; d_gene: .; j_gene: TRBJ1-5; abundance: .; CDR3nt: TGTGCCAGCAGCCTGGGGCCCCAACTGCCCCAGCATTTT; CDR3aa: CASSLGPQLPQHF